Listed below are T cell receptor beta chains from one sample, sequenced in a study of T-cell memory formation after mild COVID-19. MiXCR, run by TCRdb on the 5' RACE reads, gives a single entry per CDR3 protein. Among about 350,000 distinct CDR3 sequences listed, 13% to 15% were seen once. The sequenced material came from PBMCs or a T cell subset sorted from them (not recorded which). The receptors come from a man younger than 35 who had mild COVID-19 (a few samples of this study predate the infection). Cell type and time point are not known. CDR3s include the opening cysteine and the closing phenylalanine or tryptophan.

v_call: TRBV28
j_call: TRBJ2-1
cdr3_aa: CASKAAGGPLNEQFF

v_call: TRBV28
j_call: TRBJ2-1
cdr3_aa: CASSLGTGPYGEQFF

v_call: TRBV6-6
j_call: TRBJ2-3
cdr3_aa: CASSYSRFRQKVTDTQYF

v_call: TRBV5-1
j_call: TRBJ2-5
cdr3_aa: CASSLEMETQYF

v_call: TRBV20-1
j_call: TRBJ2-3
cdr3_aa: CSAPTSGGTDTQYF

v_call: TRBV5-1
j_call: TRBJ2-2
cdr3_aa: CASGVAANTGELFF

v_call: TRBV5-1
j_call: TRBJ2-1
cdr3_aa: CASSLRWRGANEQFF

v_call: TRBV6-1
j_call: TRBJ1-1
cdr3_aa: CASSEQGDTEAFF

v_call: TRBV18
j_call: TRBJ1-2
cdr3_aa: CASSPFEEGYGYTF

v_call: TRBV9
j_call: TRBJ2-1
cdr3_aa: CASSIGGGDYNEQFF

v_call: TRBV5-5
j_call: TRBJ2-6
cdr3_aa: CASSLSPHPRGSGANVLTF

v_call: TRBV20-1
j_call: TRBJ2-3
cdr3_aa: CSGAPTSGGPDTQYF

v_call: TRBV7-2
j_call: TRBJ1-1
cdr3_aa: CASSPSGWDTEAFF

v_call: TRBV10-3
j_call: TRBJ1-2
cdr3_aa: CAASGPYGYTF

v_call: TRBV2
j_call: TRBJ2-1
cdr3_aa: CASIARGNEQFF

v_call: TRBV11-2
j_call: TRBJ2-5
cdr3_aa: CASRHYRTGGETQYF

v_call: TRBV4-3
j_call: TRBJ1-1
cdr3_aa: CASSRAKQGDTEAFF

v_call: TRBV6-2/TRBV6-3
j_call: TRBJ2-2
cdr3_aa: CASTRTGVWTGELFF

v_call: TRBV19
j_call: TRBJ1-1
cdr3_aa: CASSMSGGAGGEAFF

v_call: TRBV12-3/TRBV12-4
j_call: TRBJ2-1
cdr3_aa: CASSSHYRASEQFF

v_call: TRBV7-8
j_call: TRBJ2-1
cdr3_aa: CASSLAQVRLAGVQEQFF

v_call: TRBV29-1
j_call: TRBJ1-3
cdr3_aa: CSVDGEQAGNTIYF

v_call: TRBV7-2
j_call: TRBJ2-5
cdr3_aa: CASSSLAGVETQYF

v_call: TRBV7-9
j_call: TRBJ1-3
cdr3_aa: CASSLGGGGSLGNTIYF

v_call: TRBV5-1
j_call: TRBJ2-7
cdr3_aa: CASSSGYRDEQYF

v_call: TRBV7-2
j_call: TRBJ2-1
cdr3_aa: CASSSSGRSNEQFF

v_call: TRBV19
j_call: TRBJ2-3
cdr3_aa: CASSIRGAGDTQYF